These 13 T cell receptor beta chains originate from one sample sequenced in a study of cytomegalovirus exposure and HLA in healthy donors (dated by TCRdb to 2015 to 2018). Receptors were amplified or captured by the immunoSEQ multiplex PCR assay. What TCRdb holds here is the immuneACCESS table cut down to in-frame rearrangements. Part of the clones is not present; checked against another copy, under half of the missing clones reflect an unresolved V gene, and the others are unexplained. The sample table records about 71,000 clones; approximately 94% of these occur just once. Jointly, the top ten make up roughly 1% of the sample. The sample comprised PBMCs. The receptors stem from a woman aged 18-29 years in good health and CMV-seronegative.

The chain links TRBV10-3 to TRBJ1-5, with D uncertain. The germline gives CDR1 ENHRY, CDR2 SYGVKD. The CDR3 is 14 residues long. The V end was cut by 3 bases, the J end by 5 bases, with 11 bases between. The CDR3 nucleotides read TGTGCCATCAGTGACCGAGGAGCGGATCAGCCCCAGCATTTT. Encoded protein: CAISDRGADQPQHF.

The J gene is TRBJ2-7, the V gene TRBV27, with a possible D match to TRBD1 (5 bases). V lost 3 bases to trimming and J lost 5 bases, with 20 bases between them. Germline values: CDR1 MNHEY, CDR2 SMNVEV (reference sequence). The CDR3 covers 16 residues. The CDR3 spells CASSFSAWGAKNEQYF. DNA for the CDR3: TGTGCCAGCAGTTTCAGCGCATGGGGCGCGAAAAACGAGCAGTACTTC.

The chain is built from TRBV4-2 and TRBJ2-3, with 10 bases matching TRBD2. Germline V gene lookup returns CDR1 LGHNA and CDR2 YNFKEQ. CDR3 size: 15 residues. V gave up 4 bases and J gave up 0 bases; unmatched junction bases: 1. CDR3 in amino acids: CASSRAGGSTDTQYF. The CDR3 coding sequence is TGTGCCAGCAGCCGAGCGGGGGGGAGCACAGATACGCAGTATTTT.

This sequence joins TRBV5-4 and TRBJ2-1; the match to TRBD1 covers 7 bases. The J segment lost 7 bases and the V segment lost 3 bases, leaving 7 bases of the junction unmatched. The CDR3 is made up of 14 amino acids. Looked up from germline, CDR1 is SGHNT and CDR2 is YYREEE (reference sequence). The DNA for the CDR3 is TGTGCCAGCAGCTCCGGACAGGATTTGAATGAGCAGTTCTTC. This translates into CASSSGQDLNEQFF.

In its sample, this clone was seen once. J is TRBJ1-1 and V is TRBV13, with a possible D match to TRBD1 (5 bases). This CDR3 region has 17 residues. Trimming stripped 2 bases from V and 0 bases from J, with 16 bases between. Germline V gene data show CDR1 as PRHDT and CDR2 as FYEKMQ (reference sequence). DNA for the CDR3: TGTGCCAGCAGCTTATCGGTCAGGGTGGAAATGAACACTGAAGCTTTCTTT. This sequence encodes CASSLSVRVEMNTEAFF.

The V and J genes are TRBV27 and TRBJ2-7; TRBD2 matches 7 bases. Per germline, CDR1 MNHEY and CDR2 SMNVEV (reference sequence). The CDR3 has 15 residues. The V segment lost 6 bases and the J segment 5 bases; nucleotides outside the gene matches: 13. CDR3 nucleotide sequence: TGTGCCAGCAGCCCTGACCGGGCGGGACTAAACGAGCAGTACTTC. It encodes CASSPDRAGLNEQYF.

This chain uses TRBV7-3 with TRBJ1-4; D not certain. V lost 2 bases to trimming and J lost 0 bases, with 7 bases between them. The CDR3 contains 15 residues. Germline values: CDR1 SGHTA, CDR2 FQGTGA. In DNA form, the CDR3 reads TGTGCCAGCAGCTTATCCGGGGCAACTAATGAAAAACTGTTTTTT. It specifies CASSLSGATNEKLFF.

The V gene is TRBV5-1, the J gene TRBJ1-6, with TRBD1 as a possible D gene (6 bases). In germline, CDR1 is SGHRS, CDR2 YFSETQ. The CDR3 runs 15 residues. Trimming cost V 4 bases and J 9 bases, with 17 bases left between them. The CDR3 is CASSPGGGWSSPLHF. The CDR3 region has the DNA TGCGCCAGCAGCCCCGGGGGGGGCTGGAGTTCACCCCTCCACTTT. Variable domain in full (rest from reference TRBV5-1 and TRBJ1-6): KAGVTQTPRYLIKTRGQQVTLSCSPISGHRSVSWYQQTPGQGLQFLFEYFSETQRNKGNFPGRFSGRQFSNSRSEMNVSTLELGDSALYLCASSPGGGWSSPLHFGNGTRLTVT.

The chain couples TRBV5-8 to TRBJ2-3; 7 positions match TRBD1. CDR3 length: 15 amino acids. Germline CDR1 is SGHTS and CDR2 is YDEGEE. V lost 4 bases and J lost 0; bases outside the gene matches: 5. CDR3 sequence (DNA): TGTGCCAGCAGCGTCCGGGACAGCAGCACAGATACGCAGTATTTT. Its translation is CASSVRDSSTDTQYF.

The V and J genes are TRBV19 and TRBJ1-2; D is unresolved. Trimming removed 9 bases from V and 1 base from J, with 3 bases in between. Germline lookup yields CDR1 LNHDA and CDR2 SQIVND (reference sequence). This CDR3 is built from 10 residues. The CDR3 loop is CASYNYGYTF. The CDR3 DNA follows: TGTGCCAGCTATAACTATGGCTACACCTTC.

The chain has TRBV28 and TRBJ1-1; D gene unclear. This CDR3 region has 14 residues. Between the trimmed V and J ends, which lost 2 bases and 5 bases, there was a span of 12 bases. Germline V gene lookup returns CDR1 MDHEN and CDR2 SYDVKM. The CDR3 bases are TGTGCCAGCAGTTTACCGGGTCTCGGGACTGAAGCTTTCTTT. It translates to CASSLPGLGTEAFF.

CDR3 bases: TGTGCCAGCAGCCAAGATGAGAATCAGCCCCAGCATTTT. It codes for CASSQDENQPQHF. The genes are TRBV4-2 and TRBJ1-5; D ambiguous. CDR3 length equals 13 residues. Deletions cut 0 bases from V and 4 bases from J, with 4 bases between. CDR1 is LGHNA and CDR2 is YNFKEQ in the germline V gene.

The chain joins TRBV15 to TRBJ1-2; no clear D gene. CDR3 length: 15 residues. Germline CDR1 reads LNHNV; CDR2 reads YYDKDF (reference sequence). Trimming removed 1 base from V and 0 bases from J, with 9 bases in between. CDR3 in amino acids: CATSRVVLSNYGYTF. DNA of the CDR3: TGTGCCACCAGCAGAGTGGTACTATCTAACTATGGCTACACCTTC.